The 25 T cell receptor beta chains below come from one sample, sequenced in a study of PD-1 blockade in mismatch repair-deficient tumors (dated by TCRdb to about 2017). Libraries were prepared through the immunoSEQ multiplex PCR assay. TCRdb obtained this table from immuneACCESS and retained in-frame rearrangements with V and J assigned. These tables miss some clones; where compared with another copy, unresolved V genes account for less than half of the shortfall, and the remainder is unexplained. This sample gives about 51,000 clones in total; more than 65% of them show up just once. Over 7.5% of the sample is held by the ten biggest clonotypes. The material was peripheral blood, obtained about 4.5 months after starting pembrolizumab. All receptors come from an adult with mismatch repair-deficient cancer.

In nucleotides, the CDR3 is TGTGCCAGCAGTTCTAAACCTACCTACGAGCAGTACTTC. As protein: CASSSKPTYEQYF. The gene calls are TRBV27 and TRBJ2-7; D unresolved. The V gene's germline CDR1 is MNHEY and CDR2 SMNVEV (reference sequence). V was trimmed by 4 bases and J by 2 bases, leaving 9 bases between them. CDR3 length: 13 residues.

The chain recombines TRBV12-5 with TRBJ1-1; D uncertain. The germline gives CDR1 LGHNT, CDR2 FRNRAP. Trimming took 3 bases from V and 3 from J, leaving 8 bases between them. The CDR3 sequence is 13 residues long. CDR3 loop: CASGFAPYTEAFF. The CDR3 DNA reads TGTGCTAGTGGTTTCGCCCCATACACTGAAGCTTTCTTT.

This rearrangement joins TRBV6-6 to TRBJ1-2, with a tentative D call TRBD1 (5 bases). The germline CDR1 and CDR2 sequences are MNHNY and SVGAGI (reference sequence). The germline V and J ends were trimmed by 7 bases and 8 bases, with 14 bases remaining between them. This CDR3 has 12 residues. CDR3 region: CASTNGGGGYTF. Written as DNA, the CDR3 is TGTGCCAGCACCAATGGGGGAGGCGGCTACACCTTC.

The chain links TRBV29-1 to TRBJ2-2; 9 nucleotides align to TRBD1. CDR3 length equals 14 residues. V trimming: 3 bases; J trimming: 7 bases; junction bases outside the gene matches: 6. Germline values: CDR1 SQVTM, CDR2 ANQGSEA. CDR3 in DNA: TGCAGCGTTGATAGAGGACAGGGGCTCGGGGAGCTGTTTTTT. This encodes CSVDRGQGLGELFF.

The chain joins TRBV2 to TRBJ2-1; 7 bases align to TRBD1. Looked up from germline, CDR1 is SNHLY and CDR2 is FYNNEI. The CDR3 contains 13 residues. Trimming cost V 5 bases and J 8 bases; bases outside gene matches: 6. CDR3 region: CASSLGQRYEQFF. CDR3 in DNA: TGTGCCAGCAGTTTGGGACAGCGCTATGAGCAGTTCTTC.

The rearrangement uses TRBV11-2 and TRBJ1-4; 10 bases match TRBD1. Germline CDR1 and CDR2: SGHAT and FQNNGV. After removal of 4 bases from V and 7 bases from J, the junction contained 3 bases not matched to a gene. The CDR3 is made up of 14 amino acids. The CDR3 loop is CASSSGTGAEKLFF. Here the CDR3 DNA reads TGTGCCAGCAGCTCAGGGACAGGGGCTGAAAAACTGTTTTTT.

The chain uses TRBV19 and TRBJ1-1; 12 bases are a match to TRBD1. The V and J ends lost 4 bases and 5 bases, in that order; junction bases with no gene match: 5. This CDR3 spans 15 amino acids. Germline V gene lookup returns CDR1 LNHDA and CDR2 SQIVND (reference sequence). This chain's CDR3 is CASSTGTGGRTEAFF. CDR3 bases: TGTGCCAGTAGTACAGGGACAGGGGGCCGGACTGAAGCTTTCTTT.

This clone was recorded a few times. The chain couples TRBV11-3 to TRBJ1-4; the D gene is possibly TRBD1 (5 bases). CDR3 size: 15 residues. The germline gives CDR1 SGHNT, CDR2 YENEEA. Trimming stripped 5 bases from V and 8 bases from J, with 18 bases between. DNA for the CDR3: TGTGCCAGCAGCGCAGCTATTAGGGGTTCCGAAAAACTGTTTTTT. It codes for CASSAAIRGSEKLFF.

The chain recombines TRBV19 with TRBJ2-1, with D possibly matching TRBD1 (6 bases). CDR3 size: 13 residues. The V gene lost 3 bases and the J gene lost 4 bases, with 7 bases spanning the gap. CDR1 is LNHDA and CDR2 is SQIVND in the germline V gene (reference sequence). The CDR3 DNA follows: TGTGCCAGTAGTATGGGGACATACAATGAGCAGTTCTTC. Its translation: CASSMGTYNEQFF.

This sequence joins TRBV12-1 and TRBJ1-2; the table's D call, TRBD1, has no DNA check behind it. TRBV12-1 corresponds to a pseudogene. This CDR3 comprises 10 residues. The DNA of the CDR3 is TGTGCCATCCTGGCTGATGGCTACACCTTC. Translated: CAILADGYTF.

V and J are TRBV4-2 and TRBJ2-6; D unclear. The germline V gene encodes CDR1 LGHNA and CDR2 YNFKEQ. This CDR3 region has 15 residues. V shed 0 bases and J shed 2 bases, with 5 bases lying between them. CDR3 DNA sequence: TGTGCCAGCAGCCAAGAATGGGCTGGGGCCAACGTCCTGACTTTC. Amino acid sequence: CASSQEWAGANVLTF.

In regard to this clone: Compared with germline, one end of the junction differs, possibly owing to a read error. CDR3 sequence (DNA): TGTGCTAGCAGCTTAGCGATAGCGGGACTACACAATGAGCAGTTCTTC. This translates into CASSLAIAGLHNEQFF. This chain uses TRBV7-7 with TRBJ2-1; 8 positions agree with TRBD2. This CDR3 is 16 amino acids long. CDR1 is SSHAT and CDR2 is FNYEAQ in the germline V gene (reference sequence).

This clone was counted a few times. This sequence joins TRBV18 and TRBJ1-5; D may be TRBD1 (6 bases). Looked up from germline, CDR1 is KGHSH and CDR2 is LQKENI. V lost 2 bases to trimming and J lost 9 bases, with 11 bases between them. The CDR3 is 13 amino acids. In nucleotides, the CDR3 is TGTGCCAGCTCACCAAGGGGGTACGGGCCCCAGCATTTT. Its translation is CASSPRGYGPQHF.

The gene calls are TRBV6-5 and TRBJ1-5; no clear D. Germline loops: CDR1 MNHEY, CDR2 SVGAGI. The CDR3 covers 15 residues. V was trimmed by 5 bases and J by 0 bases, leaving 11 bases between them. The CDR3 DNA is TGTGCCAGCAGTCCCCGGACTGATAGCAATCAGCCCCAGCATTTT. Translating gives CASSPRTDSNQPQHF.

The V call is TRBV11-2, the J call TRBJ1-2; 7 nucleotides match TRBD1. Trimming cost V 6 bases and J 7 bases; bases outside gene matches: 5. The CDR3 extends over 12 amino acids. The germline gives CDR1 SGHAT, CDR2 FQNNGV. The CDR3 bases are TGTGCCAGCAGACTAGACAGGGCTGGCTACACCTTC. Translated: CASRLDRAGYTF.

This clone has more than one count but fewer than ten. V is TRBV7-9 and J is TRBJ2-7, with 7 bases that match TRBD1. The V and J ends lost 5 bases and 2 bases, in that order; junction bases with no gene match: 9. The germline V gene encodes CDR1 SEHNR and CDR2 FQNEAQ (reference sequence). The CDR3 extends over 15 amino acids. CDR3 coding DNA: TGTGCCAGCAGCACGGGACAGACGTCTACCTACGAGCAGTACTTC. Protein sequence: CASSTGQTSTYEQYF.

The chain carries TRBV19 and TRBJ2-4; 7 nucleotides line up with TRBD1. V lost 4 bases to trimming and J lost 4 bases; unmatched junction nucleotides: 7. Germline values: CDR1 LNHDA, CDR2 SQIVND (reference sequence). This CDR3 has 15 amino acids. The CDR3 DNA sequence: TGTGCCAGTAGTACTGGGACAGTTTTAAAAAACATTCAGTACTTC. Its protein is CASSTGTVLKNIQYF.

The chain couples TRBV5-5 to TRBJ2-3; 7 bases are a match to TRBD1. The trim removed 4 bases at V and 12 bases at J, leaving 8 bases unmatched. Germline-derived CDR1 and CDR2 are SGHKS and YYEKEE (reference sequence). This CDR3 has 12 amino acids. For the CDR3, the DNA is TGTGCCAGCAGCACAGGGGTTTTTATACAGTATTTT. Its translation: CASSTGVFIQYF.

The chain has TRBV6-6 and TRBJ2-2; D not certain. The length of the CDR3 is 14 residues. Germline CDR1 is MNHNY and CDR2 is SVGAGI (reference sequence). Trimming pared 2 bases from V and 6 bases from J, leaving 10 bases between. The CDR3 DNA reads TGTGCCAGCAGTTACCCCGGTAGGGCCGGGGAGCTGTTTTTT. Translated, it gives CASSYPGRAGELFF.

This clone was seen a handful of times. The chain recombines TRBV6-5 with TRBJ2-7, with 10 positions matching TRBD2. Per germline, CDR1 MNHEY and CDR2 SVGAGI. The junction had 8 bases not matched to a gene; V was cut back by 2 bases and J by 4 bases. The CDR3 runs to 16 residues. The CDR3 sequence is CASSYESSGSRYEQYF. CDR3 bases: TGTGCCAGCAGTTACGAGTCTAGCGGGAGCCGGTACGAGCAGTACTTC.

V gene TRBV7-2 combines with J gene TRBJ2-3; 9 bases are shared with TRBD1. The trim removed 5 bases at V and 0 bases at J, leaving 6 bases unmatched. The CDR3 totals 16 residues. Germline V CDR1 and CDR2: SGHTA, FQGNSA. The CDR3, as DNA: TGTGCCAGCAGCGTCGGGGACAGGGTCAGCACAGATACGCAGTATTTT. As protein: CASSVGDRVSTDTQYF. Based on the CDR3 plus reference TRBV7-2 and TRBJ2-3, the full variable domain is GAGVSQSPSNKVTEKGKDVELRCDPISGHTALYWYRQSLGQGLEFLIYFQGNSAPDKSGLPSDRFSAERTGGSVSTLTIQRTQQEDSAVYLCASSVGDRVSTDTQYFGPGTRLTVL.

This chain links TRBV11-2 with TRBJ2-1, with 7 positions matching TRBD2. V shed 6 bases and J 2 bases; nucleotides not matched to a gene: 7. Germline V gene data show CDR1 as SGHAT and CDR2 as FQNNGV. The CDR3 length is 15 residues. CDR3 sequence (DNA): TGTGCCAGCAGTCCCCTAGCGGAGACCTACAATGAGCAGTTCTTC. Its protein product is CASSPLAETYNEQFF.

J is TRBJ2-5 and V is TRBV4-1, with TRBD2 matching 10 bases. The CDR3 spans 17 residues. With V trimmed by 0 bases and J by 0 bases, 4 bases remained unmatched. Germline lookup yields CDR1 MGHRA and CDR2 YSYEKL. The CDR3 sequence is CASSQEPLAGNQETQYF. Here the CDR3 DNA reads TGCGCCAGCAGCCAAGAGCCACTAGCGGGGAACCAAGAGACCCAGTACTTC.

The V call is TRBV19, the J call TRBJ2-7, with a tentative D call TRBD2 (5 bases). Germline CDR1 reads LNHDA; CDR2 reads SQIVND (reference sequence). Trimming removed 5 bases at V and 6 bases at J, with 23 bases between. CDR3 size: 16 residues. The CDR3 DNA is TGTGCCAGTAGTTGGACGATATCCCCCAACGCGGGCGAGCAGTACTTC. This sequence encodes CASSWTISPNAGEQYF.

This chain links TRBV15 with TRBJ2-3; D is possibly TRBD1 or TRBD2 (5 bases each). The CDR3 spans 14 residues. Trimming left V 2 bases short and J 2 bases short, with 8 bases between. The germline gives CDR1 LNHNV, CDR2 YYDKDF (reference sequence). CDR3 amino acids: CATSRSGTTDTQYF. CDR3 DNA sequence: TGTGCCACCAGCAGATCCGGGACCACAGATACGCAGTATTTT.